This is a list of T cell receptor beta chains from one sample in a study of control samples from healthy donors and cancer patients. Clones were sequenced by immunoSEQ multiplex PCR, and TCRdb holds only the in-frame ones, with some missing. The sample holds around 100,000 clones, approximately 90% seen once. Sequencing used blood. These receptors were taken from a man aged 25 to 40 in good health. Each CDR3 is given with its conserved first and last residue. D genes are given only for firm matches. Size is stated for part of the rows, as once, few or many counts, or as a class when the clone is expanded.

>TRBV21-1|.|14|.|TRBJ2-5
TGTGCCAGCAGCAACGGGACGTACCAAGAGACCCAGTACTTC
CASSNGTYQETQYF
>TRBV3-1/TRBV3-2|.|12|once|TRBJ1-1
TGTGCCAGCTCCCAGGCCCTAACTGAAGCTTTCTTT
CASSQALTEAFF
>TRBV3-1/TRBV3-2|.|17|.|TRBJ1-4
TGTGCCAGCAGCCAAGGTCGGAAGAGGGCAACTAATGAAAAACTGTTTTTT
CASSQGRKRATNEKLFF
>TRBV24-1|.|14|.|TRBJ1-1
TGTGCCACCAGTGAGGAAGGGACGAACACTGAAGCTTTCTTT
CATSEEGTNTEAFF
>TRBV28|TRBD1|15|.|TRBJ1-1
TGTGCCAGCAGGCGAACAGGGGGAAGGAACACTGAAGCTTTCTTT
CASRRTGGRNTEAFF
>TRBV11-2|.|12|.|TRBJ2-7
TGTGCCAGCAGCCTTAGCGGAACCGAGCAGTACTTC
CASSLSGTEQYF
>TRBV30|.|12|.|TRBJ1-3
TGTGCCTGGAGTGTACCTGGAAACACCATATATTTT
CAWSVPGNTIYF
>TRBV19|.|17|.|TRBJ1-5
TGTGCCACCCGAGCCGGGACATCTCTCAATAGCAATCAGCCCCAGCATTTT
CATRAGTSLNSNQPQHF
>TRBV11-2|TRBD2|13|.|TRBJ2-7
TGTGCCAGCAGCTCCGGACTAGCGGGAGTTCAATACTTC
CASSSGLAGVQYF
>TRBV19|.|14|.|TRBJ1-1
TGTGCCAGTAGTATAGTCGGGGGGGGCCCTGAAGCTTTCTTT
CASSIVGGGPEAFF
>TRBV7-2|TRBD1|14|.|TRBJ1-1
TGTGCCAGCAGCTTAGGGGCCCAGGGGGGCAAAGCTTTCTTT
CASSLGAQGGKAFF
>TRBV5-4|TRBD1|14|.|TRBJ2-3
TGTGCCAGCAGCTTGACAGGGGTGCCAGATACGCAGTATTTT
CASSLTGVPDTQYF
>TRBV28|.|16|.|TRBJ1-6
TGTGCCAGCAGGGGGGGCGGAAGCTCCTATAATTCACCCCTCCACTTT
CASRGGGSSYNSPLHF
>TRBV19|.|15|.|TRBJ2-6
TGTGCCAGTAGTACACAACTCCCCGGGGCCAACGTCCTGACTTTC
CASSTQLPGANVLTF
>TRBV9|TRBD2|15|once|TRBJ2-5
TGTGCCAGCAGCGATAGCGGGACCCCAATAGAGACCCAGTACTTC
CASSDSGTPIETQYF
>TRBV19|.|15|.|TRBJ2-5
TGTGCCAGTAGTAAAAGACGACAACGTGAAGAGACCCAGTACTTC
CASSKRRQREETQYF
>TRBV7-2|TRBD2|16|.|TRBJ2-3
TGTGCCAGCAGCTTAGCCGGGACTAGCGGCACAGATACGCAGTATTTT
CASSLAGTSGTDTQYF
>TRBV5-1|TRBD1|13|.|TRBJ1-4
TGCGCCAGCAGTTGGACAGGGCCGGAGAAACTGTTTTTT
CASSWTGPEKLFF
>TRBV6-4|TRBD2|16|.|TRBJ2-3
TGTGCCAGCAGTGAACTAGCGGGAGGGCCCTCAGATACGCAGTATTTT
CASSELAGGPSDTQYF
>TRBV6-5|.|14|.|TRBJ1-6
TGTGCCAGCAGTAAACAGGGTTTAGGTTCACCCCTCCACTTT
CASSKQGLGSPLHF
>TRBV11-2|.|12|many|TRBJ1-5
TGTGCCAGCACGGGGATTAATCAGCCCCAGCATTTT
CASTGINQPQHF
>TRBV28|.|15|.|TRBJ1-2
TGTGCCAGCAGCCCCCCATCCGGGGCGAACTATGGCTACACCTTC
CASSPPSGANYGYTF
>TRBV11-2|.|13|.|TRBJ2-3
TGTGCCAGCAGGGGATCTCGCACAGATACGCAGTATTTT
CASRGSRTDTQYF
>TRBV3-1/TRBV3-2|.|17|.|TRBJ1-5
TGTGCCAGCAGCCAATACGAGGGAGCTTATAGCAATCAGCCCCAGCATTTT
CASSQYEGAYSNQPQHF
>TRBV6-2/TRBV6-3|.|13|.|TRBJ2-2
TGTGCCAGCAGCCGCCTCGTAGAGGGGGAGCTGTTTTTT
CASSRLVEGELFF
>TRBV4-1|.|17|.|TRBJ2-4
TGCGCCAGCAGCCAAGGGGCTTGGAGGGACTTGGGAAACATTCAGTACTTC
CASSQGAWRDLGNIQYF
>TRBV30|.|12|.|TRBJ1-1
TGTGCCTGGAGTTGGGGTGTCACTGAAGCTTTCTTT
CAWSWGVTEAFF
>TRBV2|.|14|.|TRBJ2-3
TGTGCCAGCTTAGACAGACCCCTCACAGATACGCAGTATTTT
CASLDRPLTDTQYF
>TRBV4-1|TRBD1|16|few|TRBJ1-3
TGCGCCAGCAGCCAAACAAAGACAGGGGCCGGAAACACCATATATTTT
CASSQTKTGAGNTIYF
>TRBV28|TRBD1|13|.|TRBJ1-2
TGTGCCAGCAGCTCCGACAGGGGGCGAGGCTACACCTTC
CASSSDRGRGYTF
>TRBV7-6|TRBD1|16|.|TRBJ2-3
TGTGCCAGCAGCTCCTCGGCAGGGGGATATACAGATACGCAGTATTTT
CASSSSAGGYTDTQYF
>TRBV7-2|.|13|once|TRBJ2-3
TGTGCCAGCAGCTTAGAGTGGGTGGGTACGCAGTATTTT
CASSLEWVGTQYF
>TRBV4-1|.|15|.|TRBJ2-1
TGCGCCAGCAGCCAATGGTCACAGGGTGGCTGGGAGCAGTTCTTC
CASSQWSQGGWEQFF
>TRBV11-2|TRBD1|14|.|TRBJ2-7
TGTGCCAGCAGCTGGGACAGGGGCCGCTACGAGCAGTACTTC
CASSWDRGRYEQYF
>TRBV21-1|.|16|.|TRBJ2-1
TGTGCCAGCAGCCCGTCGAAGATTGACTTTCACAATGAGCAGTTCTTC
CASSPSKIDFHNEQFF
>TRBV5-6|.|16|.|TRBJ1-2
TGTGCCAGCAGTTCCCACCATTCCGTCTCTAACTATGGCTACACCTTC
CASSSHHSVSNYGYTF
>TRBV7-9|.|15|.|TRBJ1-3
TGTGCCAGCAGACACTCCGGGACACTTGGAAACACCATATATTTT
CASRHSGTLGNTIYF
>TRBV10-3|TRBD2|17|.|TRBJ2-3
TGTGCCATCAGTCCGGGACTAGCGGGGGATTACACAGATACGCAGTATTTT
CAISPGLAGDYTDTQYF
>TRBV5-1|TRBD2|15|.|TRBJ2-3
TGCGCCAGCAGCTTGCAAGCGGGGGGCACAGATACGCAGTATTTT
CASSLQAGGTDTQYF
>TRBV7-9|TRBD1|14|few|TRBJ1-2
TGTGCCAGCAGCATTGGGGACAGGGGTAACGGCTACACCTTC
CASSIGDRGNGYTF
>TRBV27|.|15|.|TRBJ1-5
TGTGCCAGCCGAAGACAGGCTACGAGCAATCAGCCCCAGCATTTT
CASRRQATSNQPQHF
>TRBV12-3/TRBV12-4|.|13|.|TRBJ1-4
TGTGCCAGCAGTTTATCTCTTAATGAAAAACTGTTTTTT
CASSLSLNEKLFF
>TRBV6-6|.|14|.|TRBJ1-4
TGTGCCAGCACACTGGGGGGGCTCGATGAAAAACTGTTTTTT
CASTLGGLDEKLFF